These 26 T cell receptor beta chains were all obtained from the same sample, sequenced in a study of blood T cells in healthy people across ages. Primed by a sample-barcoded 5' primer and a J-beta primer mix, a second PCR proceeded for roughly 7 to 11 cycles. From the 5' RACE reads, TCRdb called clonotypes with MiXCR, one entry per CDR3 protein. The data hold about 1.7 million distinct CDR3 sequences, with 28% observed a single time. Sequenced sample: blood. The source of these receptors is a woman aged 25 to 39 in good health.

This clonotype showed up just a few times. The J gene is TRBJ2-1, the V gene TRBV10-3; a possible D gene is TRBD1 (6 bases). CDR1 and CDR2 (germline): ENHRY, SYGVKD. The CDR3 is 15 amino acids. Trimming cost V 4 bases and J 3 bases, with 13 bases left between them. The CDR3 here is CAISGRDTSYNEQFF. In nucleotides, the CDR3 is TGTGCCATCAGTGGACGGGACACAAGCTACAATGAGCAGTTCTTC.

The chain uses TRBV6-1 and TRBJ2-7; D might be TRBD1 (7 bases). The germline CDR1 and CDR2 sequences are MNHNS and SASEGT. The V end lost 4 bases, the J end lost 6 bases, and 16 bases lay between the germline ends. The CDR3 totals 14 residues. The CDR3 spells CASSGAGGSREQYF. As DNA, the CDR3 is TGTGCCAGCAGTGGGGCAGGGGGGTCACGCGAGCAGTACTTC.

The chain recombines TRBV3-1 with TRBJ2-7; D gene uncertain. The J call may be wrong; the DNA end is better matched by TRBJ2-5. Germline V gives CDR1 LGHDT, CDR2 YNNKEL (reference sequence). This CDR3 has 12 residues. The CDR3 protein is CASSQVSVTQYF. As DNA, the CDR3 is TGTGCCAGCAGCCAAGTCTCGGTGACCCAGTACTTC.

This clonotype has a count of ten or more. The gene calls are TRBV5-1 and TRBJ2-7, with 11 bases that match TRBD2. The CDR3 has 19 amino acids. V trimming: 0 bases; J trimming: 4 bases; junction bases outside the gene matches: 15. In germline, CDR1 is SGHRS, CDR2 YFSETQ. The CDR3 region has the DNA TGCGCCAGCAGCTTGGGCGGGCTAGCGGGAGGATTTGATATGTACGAGCAGTACTTC. The encoded protein is CASSLGGLAGGFDMYEQYF. The full variable domain, its missing parts supplied by reference TRBV5-1 and TRBJ2-7, is KAGVTQTPRYLIKTRGQQVTLSCSPISGHRSVSWYQQTPGQGLQFLFEYFSETQRNKGNFPGRFSGRQFSNSRSEMNVSTLELGDSALYLCASSLGGLAGGFDMYEQYFGPGTRLTVT.

There are many counts of this clonotype. This chain joins TRBV6-2 or TRBV6-3 and TRBJ2-7; D is unresolved. CDR1 is MNHEY and CDR2 is SVGEGT in the germline V gene. The CDR3 length is 14 residues. V was trimmed by 5 bases and J by 6 bases, leaving 17 bases between them. Here the CDR3 reads CASSPPTGWVEQYF. The CDR3 DNA follows: TGTGCCAGCAGTCCACCGACCGGCTGGGTCGAGCAGTACTTC.

The chain couples TRBV24-1 to TRBJ2-5; TRBD1 matches at 7 bases. This CDR3 comprises 16 residues. Germline CDR1 and CDR2: KGHDR and SFDVKD. Unmatched junction bases numbered 6, after V lost 3 bases and J lost 0 bases. CDR3 amino acids: CATSDPGGADQETQYF. The DNA of the CDR3 is TGTGCCACCAGTGATCCAGGGGGAGCGGACCAAGAGACCCAGTACTTC.

Only a few counts were recorded for this clonotype. V and J are TRBV12-3 or TRBV12-4 and TRBJ2-1, with 9 positions matching TRBD2. V gave up 7 bases and J gave up 4 bases; unmatched junction bases: 8. CDR3 size: 15 residues. In DNA form, the CDR3 reads TGTGCCAGCACCCCGGAGACTAGCGGTTACAATGAGCAGTTCTTC. Translating it yields CASTPETSGYNEQFF.

Ten or more counts support this clonotype. The chain joins TRBV12-3 or TRBV12-4 to TRBJ2-7; no reliable D call. V was pared by 6 bases and J by 1 base, with 7 bases between. CDR3 length: 12 residues. The DNA for the CDR3 is TGTGCCAGCAGCGTAAGGTCCTACGAGCAGTACTTC. It codes for CASSVRSYEQYF.

The chain couples TRBV3-1 to TRBJ2-5; 7 positions agree with TRBD2. Germline V lookup: CDR1 LGHDT, CDR2 YNNKEL (reference sequence). Unmatched junction bases numbered 9, after V lost 3 bases and J lost 2 bases. The CDR3 length is 16 residues. The DNA for the CDR3 is TGTGCCAGCAGCCATCCGACTAGCCCGCGGCAAGAGACCCAGTACTTC. It translates to CASSHPTSPRQETQYF.

This clonotype occurred many times. This chain joins TRBV11-2 and TRBJ2-7, with a weak D call TRBD1 (5 bases). The CDR3 extends over 12 amino acids. The V and J ends lost 3 bases and 6 bases respectively, with 9 bases between them. Germline values: CDR1 SGHAT, CDR2 FQNNGV. CDR3 amino acids: CASSFPGSEQYF. CDR3 coding DNA: TGTGCCAGCAGCTTCCCAGGGTCCGAGCAGTACTTC.

This clonotype has only a few counts. The V and J genes are TRBV10-3 and TRBJ1-2, with D perhaps matching TRBD1 (5 bases). Germline lookup yields CDR1 ENHRY and CDR2 SYGVKD. This CDR3 contains 15 residues. The V gene lost 6 bases and the J gene lost 4 bases, with 18 bases spanning the gap. DNA for the CDR3: TGTGCCATCAGCGCTTTGGGGGGTGAGGTCTATGGCTACACCTTC. The encoded protein is CAISALGGEVYGYTF.

The sample holds a few counts of this clonotype. The CDR3 reads CASGIENLEQYF. The CDR3 DNA reads as TGTGCCAGCGGCATCGAGAACCTCGAGCAGTACTTC. V gene TRBV7-9 combines with J gene TRBJ2-7, with D hard to call. The CDR3 totals 12 residues. Germline V CDR1 and CDR2: SEHNR, FQNEAQ (reference sequence). The V gene lost 8 bases and the J gene lost 6 bases, with 14 bases spanning the gap.

This clonotype was observed many times. V gene TRBV27 combines with J gene TRBJ2-1; D unresolved. The V and J ends lost 8 bases and 0 bases respectively, with 8 bases between them. The CDR3 extends over 13 amino acids. The germline CDR1 and CDR2 sequences are MNHEY and SMNVEV (reference sequence). The CDR3 nucleotides are TGTGCCAGCGGTCGAGCCTCCTACAATGAGCAGTTCTTC. It yields the protein CASGRASYNEQFF.

The sample holds a few counts of this clonotype. This chain connects TRBV5-5 to TRBJ1-2; D is perhaps TRBD1 (5 bases). With 6 bases removed from V and 5 bases from J, the gap between germline ends came to 17 bases. This CDR3 region has 14 residues. The V gene's germline CDR1 is SGHKS and CDR2 YYEKEE (reference sequence). The CDR3 is CASTREGKDYGYTF. CDR3 nucleotide sequence: TGTGCCAGCACCCGGGAGGGGAAGGATTATGGCTACACCTTC.

In this sample, this clonotype turned up a few times. Possible read error: a much larger clone is one base away. This chain uses TRBV7-6 with TRBJ2-1; the D gene is possibly TRBD1 (8 bases). The J call is in doubt because the DNA end fits TRBJ2-7 better. Germline CDR1 is SGHVS and CDR2 is FNYEAQ. The CDR3 runs 17 residues. The CDR3 region is CASSLYPTGGVYNEQYF. The DNA for the CDR3 is TGTGCCAGCAGCTTATACCCCACAGGGGGGGTCTACAATGAGCAGTACTTC.

The chain has TRBV7-2 and TRBJ2-4, with a weak D call TRBD2 (5 bases). The J call may be incorrect, as the DNA end agrees better with TRBJ2-7. Germline CDR1 is SGHTA and CDR2 is FQGNSA. CDR3 length: 15 amino acids. CDR3 nucleotide sequence: TGTGCCAGCAGCTTAGGGCGGGCACCCCTTGACGAGCAGTACTTC. As protein: CASSLGRAPLDEQYF.

The table lists this clonotype with a few counts. The V and J genes are TRBV9 and TRBJ2-1; a possible D gene is TRBD2 (6 bases). The CDR3 extends over 13 amino acids. The germline V gene has CDR1 SGDLS and CDR2 YYNGEE. Trimming took 1 base from V and 5 from J, leaving 7 bases between them. For the CDR3, the DNA is TGTGCCAGCAGCGTAACTAGCAACAATGAGCAGTTCTTC. This translates into CASSVTSNNEQFF.

This clonotype was detected only a few times. V gene TRBV3-1 combines with J gene TRBJ1-1, with 8 bases matching TRBD1. V lost 1 base, J lost 10 bases, and 2 bases stayed unmatched. CDR3 length: 12 amino acids. CDR1 and CDR2 from the germline V gene are LGHDT and YNNKEL (reference sequence). CDR3 nucleotides: TGTGCCAGCAGCCAAGGCGGGACAGGAGCTTTCTTT. This sequence encodes CASSQGGTGAFF.

Note on this clonotype: Being one base from a much bigger clone, this may be a read error. The chain combines TRBV5-1 with TRBJ2-5; D is unresolved. Between the trimmed V and J ends, which lost 7 bases and 0 bases, there was a span of 7 bases. The CDR3 is 12 amino acids. CDR1 SGHRS and CDR2 YFSETQ come from the germline V gene. CDR3 in DNA: TGCGCCAGCGCTGCAGACCAAGAGACCCAGTACTTC. Translated, it gives CASAADQETQYF.

This chain uses TRBV29-1 with TRBJ1-1, with unresolved D. CDR3 length: 12 amino acids. The germline V gene has CDR1 SQVTM and CDR2 ANQGSEA. The ends were cut back, 1 base at V and 8 bases at J, with 11 bases in the middle. The CDR3 loop reads CSVEVSRTEAFF. The CDR3 bases are TGCAGCGTTGAAGTGTCCCGCACAGAAGCTTTCTTT.

The chain couples TRBV12-5 to TRBJ1-5; D unclear. Trimming cost V 2 bases and J 6 bases, with 5 bases left between them. The CDR3 has 12 amino acids. CDR1 LGHNT and CDR2 FRNRAP come from the germline V gene. In DNA form, the CDR3 reads TGTGCTAGTGGTTTGCTGGGTCAGCCCCAGCATTTT. This sequence encodes CASGLLGQPQHF. Full variable domain (missing parts from reference TRBV12-5 and TRBJ1-5): DARVTQTPRHKVTEMGQEVTMRCQPILGHNTVFWYRQTMMQGLELLAYFRNRAPLDDSGMPKDRFSAEMPDATLATLKIQPSEPRDSAVYFCASGLLGQPQHFGDGTRLSIL.

The chain has TRBV6-5 and TRBJ2-7; D assignment may be TRBD1 or TRBD2 (6 bases each). V dropped 2 bases and J dropped 3 bases, with 14 bases sitting between them. Germline CDR1 reads MNHEY; CDR2 reads SVGAGI. CDR3 size: 15 residues. The CDR3 protein is CASSYRGEGGYEQYF. CDR3 bases: TGTGCCAGCAGTTACCGGGGAGAGGGGGGCTACGAGCAGTACTTC.

In its sample, this clonotype was seen a few times. V usage is TRBV9 and J usage is TRBJ2-1, with TRBD1 matching 7 bases. Germline CDR1 SGDLS, CDR2 YYNGEE. V gave up 0 bases and J gave up 8 bases; unmatched junction bases: 5. The CDR3 has 14 residues. CDR3 sequence: CASSVGQGVYEQFF. The CDR3 DNA reads as TGTGCCAGCAGCGTAGGACAGGGAGTATATGAGCAGTTCTTC.

The chain carries TRBV9 and TRBJ1-6; no firm D call. The CDR3 covers 14 residues. V was clipped by 1 base and J by 6 bases, with 8 bases between them. Germline CDR1 and CDR2: SGDLS and YYNGEE. The CDR3 DNA sequence: TGTGCCAGCAGCGTAAGAGTTGTTAATTCACCCCTCCACTTT. Its translation: CASSVRVVNSPLHF.

The CDR3 reads CASSRPGLREQYF. DNA of the CDR3: TGTGCCAGCAGCCGCCCGGGACTACGCGAGCAGTACTTC. This rearrangement joins TRBV11-3 to TRBJ2-5; 7 nucleotides align to TRBD2. The J call is uncertain, as TRBJ2-7 better fits the DNA end. Germline V CDR1 and CDR2: SGHNT, YENEEA. This CDR3 spans 13 amino acids.

Only a few counts were recorded for this clonotype. The chain employs TRBV24-1 and TRBJ2-1, with TRBD1 matching 10 bases. With V trimmed by 6 bases and J by 8 bases, 3 bases remained unmatched. Germline values: CDR1 KGHDR, CDR2 SFDVKD. This CDR3 has 13 amino acids. The CDR3 nucleotides are TGTGCCACCAGTACGACAGGGGGCCATGAGCAGTTCTTC. It encodes CATSTTGGHEQFF.